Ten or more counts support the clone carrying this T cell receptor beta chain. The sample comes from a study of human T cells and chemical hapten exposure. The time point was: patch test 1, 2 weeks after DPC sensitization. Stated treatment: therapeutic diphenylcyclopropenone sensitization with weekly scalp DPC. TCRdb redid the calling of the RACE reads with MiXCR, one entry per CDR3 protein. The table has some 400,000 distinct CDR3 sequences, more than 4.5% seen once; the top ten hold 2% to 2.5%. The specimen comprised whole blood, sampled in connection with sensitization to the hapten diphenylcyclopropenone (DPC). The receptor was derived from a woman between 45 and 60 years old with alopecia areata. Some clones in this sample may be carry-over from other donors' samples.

The CDR3 sequence is CASSFSPGELFF. DNA of the CDR3: TGTGCCAGCAGTTTTAGTCCCGGGGAGCTGTTTTTT. The chain joins TRBV12-3 or TRBV12-4 to TRBJ2-2; D ambiguous. V was clipped by 3 bases and J by 6 bases, with 5 bases between them. The CDR3 sequence is 12 residues long.